The 12 T cell receptor beta chains in this list originate from one sample, sequenced in a study of T-cell memory formation after mild COVID-19. MiXCR was run by TCRdb on the 5' RACE reads, yielding one entry per CDR3 protein. The table lists under 300,000 distinct CDR3 sequences, roughly 15% of them singletons, with around 3.8% in the top ten. The sample taken for sequencing was PBMCs or a T cell subset sorted from them (not recorded which). Receptors were obtained from a man aged 18 to 29 who had mild COVID-19 (a few samples of this study predate the infection). Cell type and time point are not known.

The CDR3 region has the DNA TGTGCCAGCAGGCCGGGAGGGAGGACCCTCCGGTGGAGCACAGATACGCAGTATTTT. Translating it yields CASRPGGRTLRWSTDTQYF. V is TRBV6-2 or TRBV6-3 and J is TRBJ2-3; 8 positions match TRBD2. Germline CDR1 and CDR2: MNHEY and SVGEGT. The CDR3 contains 19 residues. J gave up 0 bases and V 6 bases, and 17 bases lay outside the gene matches.

This clonotype was counted many times. The rearrangement joins TRBV3-1 to TRBJ2-7; D is perhaps TRBD2 (5 bases). Between the trimmed V and J ends, which lost 4 bases and 7 bases, there was a span of 11 bases. Germline-derived CDR1 and CDR2 are LGHDT and YNNKEL (reference sequence). This CDR3 contains 12 residues. Here the CDR3 reads CASSPTGKEQYF. The CDR3, as DNA: TGTGCCAGCAGCCCCACGGGAAAGGAGCAGTACTTC.

This clonotype was observed a handful of times. The chain uses TRBV9 and TRBJ2-5; TRBD2 might be the D (6 bases). CDR1 and CDR2 from the germline V gene are SGDLS and YYNGEE. Trimming removed 2 bases from V and 5 bases from J, with 16 bases in between. This CDR3 comprises 15 residues. This CDR3 reads CASSVWHGGYETQYF. The CDR3 DNA sequence: TGTGCCAGCAGCGTTTGGCACGGGGGTTACGAGACCCAGTACTTC.

The chain carries TRBV20-1 and TRBJ1-2, with TRBD1 matching 7 bases. This CDR3 has 14 amino acids. The trim removed 2 bases at V and 4 bases at J, leaving 7 bases unmatched. CDR1 and CDR2 from the germline V gene are DFQATT and SNEGSKA (reference sequence). This chain's CDR3 is CSARQTTGAYGYTF. The CDR3 bases are TGCAGTGCTAGACAAACCACAGGGGCCTATGGCTACACCTTC.

The V gene is TRBV6-6, the J gene TRBJ2-3; TRBD2 agrees at 7 bases. Germline CDR1 is MNHNY and CDR2 is SVGAGI (reference sequence). J lost 1 base, V lost 5 bases, and 6 bases had no gene match. The CDR3 extends over 15 amino acids. This chain's CDR3 is CASSRDYSGTDTQYF. CDR3 sequence (DNA): TGTGCCAGCAGTCGGGACTACAGCGGCACAGATACGCAGTATTTT.

The chain joins TRBV29-1 to TRBJ1-2; unclear D gene. CDR1 is SQVTM and CDR2 is ANQGSEA in the germline V gene. The CDR3 has 12 residues. V lost 5 bases to trimming and J lost 2 bases, with 9 bases between them. CDR3 coding DNA: TGCAGCGTTATCCTGGCGAACTATGGCTACACCTTC. Its protein is CSVILANYGYTF.

This clonotype was seen a few times. The chain uses TRBV5-1 and TRBJ1-2; a weak D match, TRBD1 (6 bases). This CDR3 is 14 amino acids long. In germline, CDR1 is SGHRS, CDR2 YFSETQ. The V end was cut by 0 bases, the J end by 5 bases, with 11 bases between. CDR3 loop: CASSLDRAEYGYTF. DNA for the CDR3: TGCGCCAGCAGCTTGGACAGGGCAGAATATGGCTACACCTTC. Full variable domain (remainder filled in from reference TRBV5-1 and TRBJ1-2): KAGVTQTPRYLIKTRGQQVTLSCSPISGHRSVSWYQQTPGQGLQFLFEYFSETQRNKGNFPGRFSGRQFSNSRSEMNVSTLELGDSALYLCASSLDRAEYGYTFGSGTRLTVV.

This clonotype was seen a few times. This sequence joins TRBV6-5 and TRBJ1-5; D remains ambiguous. Per germline, CDR1 MNHEY and CDR2 SVGAGI. This CDR3 contains 15 residues. V was trimmed by 6 bases and J by 4 bases, leaving 16 bases between them. CDR3 amino acids: CASSGTEAGNQPQHF. In DNA form, the CDR3 reads TGTGCCAGCAGCGGTACAGAAGCGGGTAATCAGCCCCAGCATTTT.

The sample holds a few counts of this clonotype. The rearrangement joins TRBV7-9 to TRBJ1-1; 11 bases match TRBD1. The V gene end was trimmed by 4 bases and the J gene end by 1 base; junction bases not matched to a gene: 8. The CDR3 is made up of 17 amino acids. Germline CDR1 SEHNR, CDR2 FQNEAQ (reference sequence). CDR3 residues: CASSSLDRGLANTEAFF. CDR3 nucleotide sequence: TGTGCCAGCAGCTCCTTGGACAGGGGGCTGGCGAACACTGAAGCTTTCTTT.

This clonotype was detected a few times. The V gene is TRBV7-2, the J gene TRBJ1-5, with D uncertain. The V end lost 5 bases, the J end lost 8 bases, and 16 bases lay between the germline ends. The CDR3 covers 14 residues. CDR1 and CDR2 from the germline V gene are SGHTA and FQGNSA. DNA of the CDR3: TGTGCCAGCAGCGCGAGGTCCTTTGGGGAGCCCCAGCATTTT. Protein product: CASSARSFGEPQHF.

This clonotype was picked up a small number of times. The rearrangement links TRBV7-8 to TRBJ2-3; D might be TRBD2 (5 bases). V shed 7 bases and J shed 4 bases, with 12 bases lying between them. Germline V CDR1 and CDR2: SGHVS, FQNEAQ. CDR3 length equals 13 residues. As DNA, the CDR3 is TGTGCCAGCACCCTCGGGGTGGCAGATACGCAGTATTTT. Its translation is CASTLGVADTQYF. Full variable domain (outside the CDR3, taken from reference TRBV7-8 and TRBJ2-3): GAGVSQSPRYKVAKRGQDVALRCDPISGHVSLFWYQQALGQGPEFLTYFQNEAQLDKSGLPSDRFFAERPEGSVSTLKIQRTQQEDSAVYLCASTLGVADTQYFGPGTRLTVL.

The table lists this clonotype with a few counts. The rearrangement joins TRBV5-4 to TRBJ2-2; 10 bases are a match to TRBD2. Trimming at V came to 3 bases and at J to 6 bases, leaving 8 bases not matched to a gene. The CDR3 sequence is 16 residues long. Germline V gene data show CDR1 as SGHNT and CDR2 as YYREEE (reference sequence). CDR3 in amino acids: CASSSGAGGVSGELFF. CDR3 nucleotide sequence: TGTGCCAGCAGCTCCGGAGCGGGGGGGGTTTCCGGGGAGCTGTTTTTT.